The 2 T cell receptor beta chains listed next were all sequenced from one sample in a study of beta chain features in type 1 diabetes. Expressed TCRB transcripts were sequenced, since all the RNA that had been isolated was reverse transcribed. The assay was immunoSEQ multiplex PCR, and TCRdb's table has in-frame clones only and misses some. The repertoire holds some 660,000 clones, with around an eighth as singletons. These receptors have no identified antigens. Overall study findings and caveats: Type 1 diabetes patients had TCRB CDR3s that were shorter (moderately but significantly so) in all four CD4+ subsets.

The sequencing sample was made of naive CD4+ T cells from blood. The receptors shown here come from a man younger than 35 with type 1 diabetes.

The sample holds a few counts of this clone. V usage is TRBV13 and J usage is TRBJ1-2; no definite D call. The germline gives CDR1 PRHDT, CDR2 FYEKMQ (reference sequence). The CDR3 is made up of 14 amino acids. V gave up 0 bases and J gave up 3 bases, with 8 bases separating them. The CDR3 reads CASSLGLRDYGYTF. CDR3 sequence (DNA): TGTGCCAGCAGCTTAGGCCTCCGGGACTATGGCTACACCTTC.

This clone was seen only a few times. The chain carries TRBV30 and TRBJ1-5; 7 bases fit TRBD1. V lost 3 bases and J lost 10; bases outside the gene matches: 6. Germline V lookup: CDR1 GTSNPN, CDR2 SVGIG (reference sequence). The CDR3 loop spans 12 amino acids. The CDR3 DNA follows: TGTGCCTGGAGCAATGACAGGGCCCCCCAGCATTTT. The encoded protein is CAWSNDRAPQHF.